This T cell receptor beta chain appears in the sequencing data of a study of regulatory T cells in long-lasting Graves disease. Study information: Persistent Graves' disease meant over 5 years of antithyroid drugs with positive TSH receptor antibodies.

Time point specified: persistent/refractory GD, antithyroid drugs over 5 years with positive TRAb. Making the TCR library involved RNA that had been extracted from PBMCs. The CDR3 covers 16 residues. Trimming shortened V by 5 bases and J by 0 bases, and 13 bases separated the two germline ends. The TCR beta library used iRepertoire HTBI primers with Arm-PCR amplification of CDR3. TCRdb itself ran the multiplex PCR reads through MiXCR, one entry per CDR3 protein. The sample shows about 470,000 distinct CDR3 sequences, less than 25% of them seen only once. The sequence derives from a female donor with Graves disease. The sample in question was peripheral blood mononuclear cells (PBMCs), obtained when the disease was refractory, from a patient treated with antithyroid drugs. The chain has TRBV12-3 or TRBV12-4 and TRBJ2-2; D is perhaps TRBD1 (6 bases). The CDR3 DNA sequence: TGTGCCAGCAGTACCCCAGGGGTTACGAACACCGGGGAGCTGTTTTTT. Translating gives CASSTPGVTNTGELFF.